A selection of T cell receptor beta chains follows, all from one sample in a study of a mutant IDH1 vaccine in newly diagnosed glioma. Assay: immunoSEQ multiplex PCR; the TCRdb copy retains only in-frame clones and omits some. This sample has tens of thousands of clones, with around 80% found just once. The sequenced sample was PBMCs, obtained from a glioma patient treated with radiotherapy, temozolomide or both. The receptors here all came from a man aged 40-55 years with glioma. Some clones in this sample may be carry-over from other donors' samples. Each CDR3 is given without its conserved first and last residue.

CDR3aa	v_gene	len
ASSPWGPDTQY	TRBV5-1	11
ASYRTRQAGELF	TRBV6-1	12
ASSSAGTGGETQY	TRBV5-6	13
ASSYSNSNQPQH	TRBV6-5	12
ASSWDRSNTGELF	TRBV5-1	13
ASSYGPDSGELF	TRBV4-1	12
ASIQSGRDTEAF	TRBV21-1	12
ASSQVGHVYEQY	TRBV4-2	12
ASSLDRYEQY	TRBV5-1	10
ASSLVPAYGYT	TRBV5-4	11
AWSHAGYGYT	TRBV30	10
SVRLFANTGELF	TRBV29-1	12
ASSSPSGWYEQY	TRBV7-9	12
ASSRQELSSYNSPLH	TRBV5-1	15
ASSTLQGDGYT	TRBV19	11
ASSPGQGWEQY	TRBV5-1	11
ASSPDRAGNTIY	TRBV18	12
SVAEEYTEAF	TRBV29-1	10
ASSRPPGYEQY	TRBV5-5	11
ASSQVAGGDTEAF	TRBV4-1	13
AWARGRLGGGGFQETQY	TRBV30	17
ASSITGSHQPQH	TRBV19	12
ASSSDRPYGADTQY	TRBV5-1	14
ASSQSSGNTIY	TRBV18	11
ASSLVGGGSQETQY	TRBV5-4	14
ASSLITGQF	TRBV7-9	9
ASKETGNDYGYT	TRBV10-2	12
ASSRQGWESQH	TRBV2	11
ASKREGRSYNEQF	TRBV2	13
ASSSQGLVNTEAF	TRBV7-9	13
ASSLDGARYEQY	TRBV5-8	12
ASSQGVGGSYNSPLH	TRBV14	15
ASSQTGLQPQH	TRBV7-2	11
ASSYSTIRGDYGYT	TRBV6-5	14
ASSLDRFYGYT	TRBV5-4	11
ASTVQGGATEQY	TRBV5-5	12
ASSLAGITDTQY	TRBV7-2	12